A single TCR beta chain is shown here with its context. The data originate from a study of OX40 agonist ivuxolimab in advanced cancers. About the study: The study reported partial responses in three patients: one hepatocellular carcinoma, two cutaneous melanoma.

TCRdb's table, derived via immunoSEQ multiplex PCR, lists solely in-frame clones and lacks some. This table holds about 98,000 clones, 75% to 90% found once. CDR1 SGHAT and CDR2 FQNNGV come from the germline V gene. CDR3 length equals 14 residues. Unmatched junction bases numbered 6, after V lost 4 bases and J lost 7 bases. Systemic immunosuppression or autoimmune disease history was grounds to exclude patients. This receptor was obtained from an adult with an advanced solid tumor such as melanoma, head and neck, liver or kidney cancer. The J gene is TRBJ2-1, the V gene TRBV11-2; 8 nucleotides agree with TRBD2. The source was CD4+ or CD8+ T cells sorted from blood, collected in a trial of the OX40 agonist ivuxolimab. In DNA form, the CDR3 reads TGTGCCAGCAGCTCGGGACTAGGAGGTAATGAGCAGTTCTTC. Protein product: CASSSGLGGNEQFF.